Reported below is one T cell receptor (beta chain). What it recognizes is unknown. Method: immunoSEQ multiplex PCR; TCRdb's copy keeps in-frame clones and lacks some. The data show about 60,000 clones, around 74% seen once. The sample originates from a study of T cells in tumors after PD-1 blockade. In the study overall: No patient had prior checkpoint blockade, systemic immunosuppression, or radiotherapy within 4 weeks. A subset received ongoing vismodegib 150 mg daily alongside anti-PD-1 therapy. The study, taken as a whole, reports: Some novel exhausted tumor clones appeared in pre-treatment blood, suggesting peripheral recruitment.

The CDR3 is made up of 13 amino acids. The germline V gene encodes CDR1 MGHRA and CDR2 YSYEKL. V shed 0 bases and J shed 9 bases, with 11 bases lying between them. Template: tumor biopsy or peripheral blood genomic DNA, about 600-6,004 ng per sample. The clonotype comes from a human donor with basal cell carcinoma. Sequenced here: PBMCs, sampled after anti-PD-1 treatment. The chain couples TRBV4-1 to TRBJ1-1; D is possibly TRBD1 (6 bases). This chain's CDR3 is CASSQEKQGKAFF. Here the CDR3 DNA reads TGCGCCAGCAGCCAAGAGAAACAGGGTAAAGCTTTCTTT.